The source of this TCR beta chain is a study of cytomegalovirus exposure and HLA in healthy donors. Whole-study results and caveats: A prior analysis recorded that most TCR beta V segments were productive about 87% or about 30% of the time.

Details on this clone: Antigen unknown.

60 Vbeta and 13 Jbeta primers were used in PCR. Here immunoSEQ multiplex PCR was the method, and the copy in TCRdb shows in-frame clones only, minus some. The sample consists of about 160,000 clones, around 80% of them appearing once. The germline CDR1 and CDR2 sequences are LNHDA and SQIVND (reference sequence). CDR3 size: 14 residues. The V segment lost 7 bases and the J segment 7 bases; nucleotides outside the gene matches: 9. V is TRBV19 and J is TRBJ2-1; TRBD2 agrees at 8 bases. This TCR was recovered from a man aged 50 or older in good health and CMV-seropositive. Sequenced sample: PBMCs. CDR3 coding DNA: TGTGCCAGTACCCCGGGGGGGCCTCTGAATGAGCAGTTCTTC. This sequence encodes CASTPGGPLNEQFF.